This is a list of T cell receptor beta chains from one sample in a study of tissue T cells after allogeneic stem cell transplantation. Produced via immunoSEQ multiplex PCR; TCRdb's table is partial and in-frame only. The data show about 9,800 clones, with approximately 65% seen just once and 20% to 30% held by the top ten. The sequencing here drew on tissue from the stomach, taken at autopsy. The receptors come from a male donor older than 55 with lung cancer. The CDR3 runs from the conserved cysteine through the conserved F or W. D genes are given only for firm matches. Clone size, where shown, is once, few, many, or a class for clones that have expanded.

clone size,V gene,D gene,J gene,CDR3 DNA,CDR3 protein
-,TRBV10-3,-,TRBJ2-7,TGTGCCATCAGTGAGTCGGGGTTAATCTCCTACGAGCAGTACTTC,CAISESGLISYEQYF
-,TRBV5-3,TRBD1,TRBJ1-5,TGTGCCAGAAGCTCATCCGGGACAGGGAGCAATCAGCCCCAGCATTTT,CARSSSGTGSNQPQHF
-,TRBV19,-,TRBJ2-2,TGTGCCAGTAGTGCGGGAATAACAGGGGCCGGGGAGCTGTTTTTT,CASSAGITGAGELFF
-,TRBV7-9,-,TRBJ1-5,TGTGCCAGCAGCTTAGACGGCTTCAATCAGCCCCAGCATTTT,CASSLDGFNQPQHF
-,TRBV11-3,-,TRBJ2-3,TGTGCCAGCAGCTTAGAGGGGGATACGCAGTATTTT,CASSLEGDTQYF
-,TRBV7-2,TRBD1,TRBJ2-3,TGTGCCAGCAGCCGGGACAGGGCGAGCACAGATACGCAGTATTTT,CASSRDRASTDTQYF
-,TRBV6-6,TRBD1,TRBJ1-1,TGTGCCAGCACCCAAGGGACAGGAAACACTGAAGCTTTCTTT,CASTQGTGNTEAFF
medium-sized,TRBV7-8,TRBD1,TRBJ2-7,TGTGCCAGCAGCCCCCGGGACAGCTCCTACGAGCAGTACTTC,CASSPRDSSYEQYF
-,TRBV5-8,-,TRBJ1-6,TGTGCCAGCAGCGGCGACACCTTTAATTCACCCCTCCACTTT,CASSGDTFNSPLHF
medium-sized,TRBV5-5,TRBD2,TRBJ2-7,TGTGCCAGCAGCTTGGTAGGCGGGAGCTCCTACGAGCAGTACTTC,CASSLVGGSSYEQYF
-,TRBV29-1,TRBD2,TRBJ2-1,TGCAGCTTTTATCCTAGCGGGAGCTACAATGAGCAGTTCTTC,CSFYPSGSYNEQFF
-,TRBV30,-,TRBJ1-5,TGTGCCTGGGGGACGGTGGGGAATCAGCCCCAGCATTTT,CAWGTVGNQPQHF
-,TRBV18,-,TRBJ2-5,TGTGCCAGCTCACCACCGAAGCAAGAGACCCAGTACTTC,CASSPPKQETQYF
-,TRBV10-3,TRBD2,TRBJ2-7,TGTGCCATCAGTGGTGGTAGCGGGAGCTCCTACGAGCAGTACTTC,CAISGGSGSSYEQYF
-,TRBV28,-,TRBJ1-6,TGTGCCAGCAGGAAATTGAAAGGATTCACCCTCCACTTT,CASRKLKGFTLHF